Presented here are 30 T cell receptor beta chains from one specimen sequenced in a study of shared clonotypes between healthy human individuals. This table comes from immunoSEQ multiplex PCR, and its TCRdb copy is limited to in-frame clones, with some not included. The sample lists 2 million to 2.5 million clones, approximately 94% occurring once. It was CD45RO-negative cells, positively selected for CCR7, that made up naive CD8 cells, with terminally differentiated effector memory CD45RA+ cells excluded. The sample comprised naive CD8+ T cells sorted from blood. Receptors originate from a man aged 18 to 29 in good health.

CDR3 residues: CASSLGVWVNTIYF. CDR3 DNA: TGCGCCAGCAGCCTAGGGGTTTGGGTTAACACCATATATTTT. This chain links TRBV4-1 with TRBJ1-3; D perhaps matches TRBD1 (5 bases). The CDR3 has 14 residues. Germline lookup yields CDR1 MGHRA and CDR2 YSYEKL. Trimming stripped 4 bases from V and 7 bases from J, with 14 bases between.

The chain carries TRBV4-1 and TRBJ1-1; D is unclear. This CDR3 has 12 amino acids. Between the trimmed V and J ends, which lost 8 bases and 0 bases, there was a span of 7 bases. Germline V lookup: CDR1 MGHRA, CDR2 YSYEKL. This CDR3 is CASVGLNTEAFF. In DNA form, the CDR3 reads TGCGCCAGCGTCGGATTGAACACTGAAGCTTTCTTT.

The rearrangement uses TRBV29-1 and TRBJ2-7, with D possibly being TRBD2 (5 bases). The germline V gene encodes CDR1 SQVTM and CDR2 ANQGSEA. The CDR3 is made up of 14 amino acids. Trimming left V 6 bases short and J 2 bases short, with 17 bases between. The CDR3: CSVHTSRNTYEQYF. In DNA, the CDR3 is TGCAGCGTACACACTAGTAGGAACACCTACGAGCAGTACTTC.

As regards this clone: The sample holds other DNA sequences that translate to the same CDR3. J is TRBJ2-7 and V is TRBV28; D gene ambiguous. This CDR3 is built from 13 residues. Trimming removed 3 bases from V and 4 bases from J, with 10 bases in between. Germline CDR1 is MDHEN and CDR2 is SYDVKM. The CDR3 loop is CASSLGTLYEQYF. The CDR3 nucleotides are TGTGCCAGCAGTTTGGGCACTCTATACGAGCAGTACTTC.

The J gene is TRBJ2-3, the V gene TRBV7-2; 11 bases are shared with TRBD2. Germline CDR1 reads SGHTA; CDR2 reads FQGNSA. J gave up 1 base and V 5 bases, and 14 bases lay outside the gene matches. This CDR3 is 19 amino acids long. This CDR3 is CASSEPLAGGRGRTDTQYF. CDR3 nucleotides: TGTGCCAGCAGCGAACCGTTAGCGGGAGGGAGAGGGCGCACAGATACGCAGTATTTT.

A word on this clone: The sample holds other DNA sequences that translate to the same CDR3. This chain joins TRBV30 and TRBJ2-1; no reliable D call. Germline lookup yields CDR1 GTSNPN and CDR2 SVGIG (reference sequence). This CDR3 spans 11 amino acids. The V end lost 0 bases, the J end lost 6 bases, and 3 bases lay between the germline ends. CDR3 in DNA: TGTGCCTGGAGTGTGACCAATGAGCAGTTCTTC. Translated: CAWSVTNEQFF.

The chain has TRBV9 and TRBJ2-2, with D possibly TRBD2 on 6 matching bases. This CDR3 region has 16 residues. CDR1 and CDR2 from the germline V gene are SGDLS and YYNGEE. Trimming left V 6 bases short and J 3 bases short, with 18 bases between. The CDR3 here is CASTQPWRGYTGELFF. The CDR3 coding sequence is TGTGCCAGCACCCAACCTTGGCGGGGATACACCGGGGAGCTGTTTTTT.

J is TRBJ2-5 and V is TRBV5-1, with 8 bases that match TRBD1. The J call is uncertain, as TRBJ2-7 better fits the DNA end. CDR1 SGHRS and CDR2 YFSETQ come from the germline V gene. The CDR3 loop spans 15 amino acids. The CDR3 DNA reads TGCGCCAGCAGCTTTATCTGGCAGGGGGCCGGCGAGCAGTACTTC. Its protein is CASSFIWQGAGEQYF.

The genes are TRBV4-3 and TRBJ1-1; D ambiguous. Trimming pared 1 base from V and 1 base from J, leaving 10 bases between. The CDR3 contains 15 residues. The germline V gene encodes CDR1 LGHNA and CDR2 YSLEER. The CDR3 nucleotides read TGCGCCAGCAGCCAAGGGTTTCCAGGGAACACTGAAGCTTTCTTT. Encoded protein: CASSQGFPGNTEAFF.

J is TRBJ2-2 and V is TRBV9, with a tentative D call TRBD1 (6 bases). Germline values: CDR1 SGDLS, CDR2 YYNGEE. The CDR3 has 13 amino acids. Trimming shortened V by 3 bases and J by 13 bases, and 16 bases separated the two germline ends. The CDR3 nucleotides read TGTGCCAGCAGCGCGGGAAACAGGGAGTGGCTGTTTTTT. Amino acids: CASSAGNREWLFF.

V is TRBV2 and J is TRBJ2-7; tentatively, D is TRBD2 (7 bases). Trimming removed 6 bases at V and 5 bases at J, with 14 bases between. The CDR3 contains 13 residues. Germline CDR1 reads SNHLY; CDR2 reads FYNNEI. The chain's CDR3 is CASRGRGYNEQYF. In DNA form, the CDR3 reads TGTGCCAGCAGGGGGAGGGGGTACAACGAGCAGTACTTC. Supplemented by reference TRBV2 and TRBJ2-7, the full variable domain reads EPEVTQTPSHQVTQMGQEVILRCVPISNHLYFYWYRQILGQKVEFLVSFYNNEISEKSEIFDDQFSVERPDGSNFTLKIRSTKLEDSAMYFCASRGRGYNEQYFGPGTRLTVT.

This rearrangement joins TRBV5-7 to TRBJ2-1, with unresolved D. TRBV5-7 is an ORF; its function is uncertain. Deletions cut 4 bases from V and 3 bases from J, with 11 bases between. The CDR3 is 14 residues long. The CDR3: CASSLARYYNEQFF. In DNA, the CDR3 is TGTGCCAGCAGCCTGGCTAGGTACTACAATGAGCAGTTCTTC.

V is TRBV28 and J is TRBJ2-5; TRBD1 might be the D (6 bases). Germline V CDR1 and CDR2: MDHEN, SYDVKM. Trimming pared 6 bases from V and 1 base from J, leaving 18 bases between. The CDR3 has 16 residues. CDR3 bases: TGTGCCAGCAGGACACGGACAGCAGCTACCCAAGAGACCCAGTACTTC. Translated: CASRTRTAATQETQYF.

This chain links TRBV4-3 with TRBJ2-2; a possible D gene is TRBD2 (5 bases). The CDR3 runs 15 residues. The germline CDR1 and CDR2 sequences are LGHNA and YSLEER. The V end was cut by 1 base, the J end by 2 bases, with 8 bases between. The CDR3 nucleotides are TGCGCCAGCAGCCAAGGAGGACTTAACACCGGGGAGCTGTTTTTT. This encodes CASSQGGLNTGELFF.

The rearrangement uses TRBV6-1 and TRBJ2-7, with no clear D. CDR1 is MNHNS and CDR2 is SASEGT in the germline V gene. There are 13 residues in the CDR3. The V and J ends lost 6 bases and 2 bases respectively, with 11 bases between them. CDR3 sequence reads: CASSFRSPYEQYF. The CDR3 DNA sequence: TGTGCCAGCAGCTTTAGGAGCCCCTACGAGCAGTACTTC.

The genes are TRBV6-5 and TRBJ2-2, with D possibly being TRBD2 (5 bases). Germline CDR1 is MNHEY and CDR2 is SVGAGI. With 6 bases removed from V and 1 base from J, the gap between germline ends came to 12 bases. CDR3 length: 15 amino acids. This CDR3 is CASSYTSMNTGELFF. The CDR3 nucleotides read TGTGCCAGCAGCTATACTAGTATGAACACCGGGGAGCTGTTTTTT.

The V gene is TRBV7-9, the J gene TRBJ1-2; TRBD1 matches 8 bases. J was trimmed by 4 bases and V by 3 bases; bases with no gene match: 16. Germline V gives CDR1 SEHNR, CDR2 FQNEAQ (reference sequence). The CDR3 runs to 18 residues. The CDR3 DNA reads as TGTGCCAGCAGCTTCGAAAGGCAGGGGGCAAATCCTAGCTATGGCTACACCTTC. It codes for CASSFERQGANPSYGYTF.

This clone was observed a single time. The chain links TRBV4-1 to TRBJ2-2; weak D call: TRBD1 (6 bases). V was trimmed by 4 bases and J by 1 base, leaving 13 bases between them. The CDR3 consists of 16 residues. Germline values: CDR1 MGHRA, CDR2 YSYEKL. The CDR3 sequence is CASSPKEGGNTGELFF. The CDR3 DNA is TGCGCCAGCAGCCCCAAGGAAGGGGGGAACACCGGGGAGCTGTTTTTT.

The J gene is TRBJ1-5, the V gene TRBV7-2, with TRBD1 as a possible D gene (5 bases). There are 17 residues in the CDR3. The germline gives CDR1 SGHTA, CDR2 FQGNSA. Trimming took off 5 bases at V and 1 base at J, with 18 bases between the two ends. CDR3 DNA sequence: TGTGCCAGCAGCCTTAACCCCCAGGGATGGAGCAATCAGCCCCAGCATTTT. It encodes CASSLNPQGWSNQPQHF.

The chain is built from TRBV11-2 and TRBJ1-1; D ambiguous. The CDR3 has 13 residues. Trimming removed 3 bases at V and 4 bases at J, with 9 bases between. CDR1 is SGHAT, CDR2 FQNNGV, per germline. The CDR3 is CASSFWGGTEAFF. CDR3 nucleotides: TGTGCCAGCAGCTTCTGGGGAGGCACTGAAGCTTTCTTT.

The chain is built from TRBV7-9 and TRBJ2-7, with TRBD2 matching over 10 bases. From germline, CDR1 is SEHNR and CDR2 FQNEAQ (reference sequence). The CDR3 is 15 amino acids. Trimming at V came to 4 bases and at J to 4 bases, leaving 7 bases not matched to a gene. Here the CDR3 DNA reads TGTGCCAGCAGCTACTTAGCGGGAGGCCCTTACGAGCAGTACTTC. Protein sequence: CASSYLAGGPYEQYF.

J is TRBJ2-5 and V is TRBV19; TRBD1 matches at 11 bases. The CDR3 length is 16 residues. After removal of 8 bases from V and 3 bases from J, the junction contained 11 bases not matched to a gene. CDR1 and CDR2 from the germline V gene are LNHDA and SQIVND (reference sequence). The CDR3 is CASSPGTGGDKETQYF. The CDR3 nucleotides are TGTGCCAGTTCTCCGGGGACAGGGGGAGACAAAGAGACCCAGTACTTC.

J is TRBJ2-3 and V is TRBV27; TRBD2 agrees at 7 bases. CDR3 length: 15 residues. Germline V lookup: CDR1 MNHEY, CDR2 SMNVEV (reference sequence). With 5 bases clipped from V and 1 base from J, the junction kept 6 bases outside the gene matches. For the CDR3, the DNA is TGTGCCAGCAGTAGGCTAGCGGAACGCACAGATACGCAGTATTTT. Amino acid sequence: CASSRLAERTDTQYF.

The CDR3: CASSPFSGDYNEQFF. As DNA, the CDR3 is TGCGCCAGCAGCCCCTTCTCGGGTGACTACAATGAGCAGTTCTTC. V usage is TRBV4-3 and J usage is TRBJ2-1, with D unresolved. Germline V gene data show CDR1 as LGHNA and CDR2 as YSLEER. The CDR3 consists of 15 residues. Trimming left V 4 bases short and J 3 bases short, with 13 bases between.

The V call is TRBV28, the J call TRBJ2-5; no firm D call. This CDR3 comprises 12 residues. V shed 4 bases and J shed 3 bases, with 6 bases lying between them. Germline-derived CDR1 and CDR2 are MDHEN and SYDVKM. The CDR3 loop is CASSYLEETQYF. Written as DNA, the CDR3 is TGTGCCAGCAGTTATCTCGAAGAGACCCAGTACTTC.

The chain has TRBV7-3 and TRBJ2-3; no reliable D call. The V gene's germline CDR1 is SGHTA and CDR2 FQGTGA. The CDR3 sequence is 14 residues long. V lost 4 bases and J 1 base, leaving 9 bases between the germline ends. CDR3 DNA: TGTGCCAGCAGCTCCGAGGACGGCACAGATACGCAGTATTTT. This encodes CASSSEDGTDTQYF.

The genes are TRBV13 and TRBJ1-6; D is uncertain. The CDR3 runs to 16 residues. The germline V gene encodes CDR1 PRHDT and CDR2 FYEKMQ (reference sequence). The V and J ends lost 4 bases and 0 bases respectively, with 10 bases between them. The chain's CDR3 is CASSSHESSYNSPLHF. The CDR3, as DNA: TGTGCCAGCAGCTCCCACGAGAGCTCCTATAATTCACCCCTCCACTTT.

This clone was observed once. The CDR3 DNA sequence: TGTGCCAGCAGTTCCACGTCGGCGGGAGAGACCCAGTACTTC. As protein: CASSSTSAGETQYF. The rearrangement links TRBV5-8 to TRBJ2-5; the D gene is possibly TRBD2 (5 bases). Deletions cut 5 bases from V and 4 bases from J, with 15 bases between. The CDR3 loop spans 14 amino acids. CDR1 SGHTS and CDR2 YDEGEE come from the germline V gene.

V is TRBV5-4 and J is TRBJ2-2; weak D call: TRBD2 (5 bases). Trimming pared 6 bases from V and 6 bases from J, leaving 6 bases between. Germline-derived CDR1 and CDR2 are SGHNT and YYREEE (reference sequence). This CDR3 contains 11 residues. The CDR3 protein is CASKAAGELFF. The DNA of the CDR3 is TGTGCCAGCAAAGCGGCCGGGGAGCTGTTTTTT. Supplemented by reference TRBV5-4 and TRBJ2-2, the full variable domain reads ETGVTQSPTHLIKTRGQQVTLRCSSQSGHNTVSWYQQALGQGPQFIFQYYREEENGRGNFPPRFSGLQFPNYSSELNVNALELDDSALYLCASKAAGELFFGEGSRLTVL.

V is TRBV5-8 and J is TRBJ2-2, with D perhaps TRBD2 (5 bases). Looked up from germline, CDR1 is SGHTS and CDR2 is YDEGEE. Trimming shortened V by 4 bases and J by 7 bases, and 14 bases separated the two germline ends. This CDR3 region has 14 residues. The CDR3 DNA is TGTGCCAGCAGCATTGCCCGGGATGTCGGGGAGCTGTTTTTT. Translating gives CASSIARDVGELFF.